This paragraph covers one T cell receptor (beta chain) sequence. In the authors' methods: Using reference gene primer amplification, nucleated cell counts were estimated. Here immunoSEQ multiplex PCR was the method, and the copy in TCRdb shows in-frame clones only, minus some. V and J calls and clone size are those listed in that table; D and trimming were worked out from the DNA. The sample records 99,000 or so clones, 65% to 90% being singletons. This record comes from a study of blood T cell repertoires in COVID-19. Study-level information: PBMCs, B-cell-depleted T cells, or T cells provided the cDNA or gDNA that made up the material.

V lost 6 bases to trimming and J lost 0 bases; unmatched junction nucleotides: 4. Germline V lookup: CDR1 ENHRY, CDR2 SYGVKD. There are 14 residues in the CDR3. The V and J genes are TRBV10-3 and TRBJ1-1; 7 bases fit TRBD1. The sequenced material came from peripheral blood. The TCR sequence derives from a man in his forties or fifties with acute or convalescent COVID-19. The CDR3 reads CAISAGQMNTEAFF. In nucleotides, the CDR3 is TGTGCCATCAGCGCGGGACAGATGAACACTGAAGCTTTCTTT.